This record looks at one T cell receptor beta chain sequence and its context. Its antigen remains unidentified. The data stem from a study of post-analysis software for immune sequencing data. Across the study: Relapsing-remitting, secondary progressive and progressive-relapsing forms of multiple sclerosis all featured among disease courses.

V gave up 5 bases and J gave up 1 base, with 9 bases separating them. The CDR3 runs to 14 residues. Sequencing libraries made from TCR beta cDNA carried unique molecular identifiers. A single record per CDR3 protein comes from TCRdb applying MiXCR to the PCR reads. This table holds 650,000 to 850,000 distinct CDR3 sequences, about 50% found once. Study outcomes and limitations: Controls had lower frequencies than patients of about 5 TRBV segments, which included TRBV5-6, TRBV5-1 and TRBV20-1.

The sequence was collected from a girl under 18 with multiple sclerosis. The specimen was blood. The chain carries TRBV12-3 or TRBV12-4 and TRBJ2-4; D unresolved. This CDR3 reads CASSPTGAKNIQYF. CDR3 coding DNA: TGTGCCAGCAGTCCTACTGGTGCCAAAAACATTCAGTACTTC.